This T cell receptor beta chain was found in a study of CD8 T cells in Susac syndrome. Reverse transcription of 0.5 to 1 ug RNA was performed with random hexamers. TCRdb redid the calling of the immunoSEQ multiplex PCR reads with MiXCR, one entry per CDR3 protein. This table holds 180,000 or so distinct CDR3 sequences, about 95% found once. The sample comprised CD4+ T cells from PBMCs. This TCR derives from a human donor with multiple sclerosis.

The CDR3 DNA follows: TGTGCCACCCAAGGGAGACACGGAGTCTACGAGCAGTACTTC. Encoded protein: CATQGRHGVYEQYF. The chain is built from TRBV15 and TRBJ2-7; TRBD2 might be the D (5 bases). The ends were cut back, 8 bases at V and 3 bases at J, with 17 bases in the middle. CDR1 LNHNV and CDR2 YYDKDF come from the germline V gene (reference sequence). The CDR3 is 14 amino acids.